The 2 T cell receptor beta chains below all came from one sample that was sequenced in a study of blood T cell repertoires in COVID-19. The assay was immunoSEQ multiplex PCR, and TCRdb's table has in-frame clones only and misses some. Among hundreds of thousands of clones listed, roughly nine tenths were seen once. Material for sequencing was PBMCs or T cells enriched from blood (not recorded which). These receptor sequences come from a man between 18 and 35 years old who had recovered from COVID-19.

The rearrangement links TRBV2 to TRBJ2-1; possible D gene TRBD1, 5 bases. The CDR3 extends over 15 amino acids. Germline V gene sequence: CDR1 SNHLY, CDR2 FYNNEI. The ends were cut back, 3 bases at V and 4 bases at J, with 13 bases in the middle. CDR3: CASSDRGVGYNEQFF. CDR3 sequence (DNA): TGTGCCAGCAGTGATAGGGGTGTGGGATACAATGAGCAGTTCTTC.

This chain links TRBV19 with TRBJ2-3; D possibly corresponds to TRBD1 (6 bases). Germline CDR1 is LNHDA and CDR2 is SQIVND (reference sequence). The CDR3 covers 16 residues. V shed 3 bases and J shed 0 bases, with 13 bases lying between them. The CDR3: CASSIDRTSSTDTQYF. The DNA for the CDR3 is TGTGCCAGTAGTATCGACAGGACATCTAGCACAGATACGCAGTATTTT.